The clone carrying this TCR beta chain has ten or more counts. Its cognate antigen is unknown. Building the TCR beta libraries relied on iRepertoire HTBI primers, and CDR3 regions underwent Arm-PCR. TCRdb reprocessed the multiplex PCR reads via MiXCR and lists one record per CDR3 protein. In the table there are about 470,000 distinct CDR3 sequences, less than 25% of which are singletons. Indicated time point: persistent/refractory GD, antithyroid drugs over 5 years with positive TRAb. Extracted RNA from PBMCs served as the source of the TCR library. This entry is derived from a study of regulatory T cells in long-lasting Graves disease. Unmatched junction bases numbered 10, after V lost 6 bases and J lost 6 bases. The CDR3 sequence is 15 residues long. The germline CDR1 and CDR2 sequences are SNHLY and FYNNEI. Study results and limitations: Preferential use of TRBV28, TRBJ1-2 and TRBJ2-5 was seen in persistent disease.

The V call is TRBV2, the J call TRBJ1-5; 8 nucleotides match TRBD1. The source of this sequence is a female donor with Graves disease. Sequenced material: peripheral blood mononuclear cells (PBMCs), taken when the disease was refractory, from a patient treated with antithyroid drugs. The CDR3 sequence: CASSYGQGIVQPQHF. DNA of the CDR3: TGTGCCAGCAGCTATGGACAGGGTATCGTTCAGCCCCAGCATTTT.